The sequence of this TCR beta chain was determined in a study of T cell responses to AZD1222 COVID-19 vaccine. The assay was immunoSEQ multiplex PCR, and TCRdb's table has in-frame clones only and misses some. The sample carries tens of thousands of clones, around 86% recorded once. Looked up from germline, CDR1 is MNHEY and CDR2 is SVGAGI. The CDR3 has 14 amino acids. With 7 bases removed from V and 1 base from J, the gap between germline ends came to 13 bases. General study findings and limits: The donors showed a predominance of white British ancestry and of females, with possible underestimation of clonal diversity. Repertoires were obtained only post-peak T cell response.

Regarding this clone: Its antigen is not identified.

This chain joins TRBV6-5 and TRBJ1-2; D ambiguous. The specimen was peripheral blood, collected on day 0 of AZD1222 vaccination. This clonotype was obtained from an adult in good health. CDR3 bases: TGTGCCAGCAAGGCCGGGCTCAGTAACTATGGCTACACCTTC. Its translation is CASKAGLSNYGYTF.